This entry describes one T cell receptor beta chain. The record originates from a study of blood T cell repertoires in COVID-19. Sequencing was performed with immunoSEQ multiplex PCR; in TCRdb, only in-frame clones are kept and a portion is missing. The sample has around 150,000 clones, roughly four fifths seen once. CDR3 length: 15 residues. The germline CDR1 and CDR2 sequences are SGDLS and YYNGEE. V gave up 3 bases and J gave up 7 bases, with 19 bases separating them. Material: peripheral blood. The sequence came from a man in his 60s with active or convalescent COVID-19. J is TRBJ1-2 and V is TRBV9; tentative D call: TRBD1 (5 bases). Written as DNA, the CDR3 is TGTGCCAGCAGCGGCTCACCGGGACTCAAGGCTGGCTACACCTTC. Encoded protein: CASSGSPGLKAGYTF. The complete variable domain, with remaining parts taken from reference TRBV9 and TRBJ1-2, reads DSGVTQTPKHLITATGQRVTLRCSPRSGDLSVYWYQQSLDQGLQFLIQYYNGEERAKGNILERFSAQQFPDLHSELNLSSLELGDSALYFCASSGSPGLKAGYTFGSGTRLTVV.